Below, one T cell receptor beta chain is given with its context. Its antigen remains unknown. This sample stems from a study of cytomegalovirus exposure and HLA in healthy donors. PCR was performed using 60 Vbeta and 13 Jbeta primers. Using immunoSEQ multiplex PCR, the repertoire was profiled, and TCRdb retains in-frame clones only, with some absent. The table shows 100,000 to 120,000 clones, with around 78% occurring only once. Notes on the study in general: Being productive about 90% or about 30% of the time was typical of most TCR beta V segments in an earlier analysis. A later analysis found TCR association rates differed by HLA locus, highest for DRB1 and lowest for HLA-C.

The V gene's germline CDR1 is SEHNR and CDR2 FQNEAQ (reference sequence). The CDR3 has 16 residues. Trimming cost V 4 bases and J 3 bases; bases outside gene matches: 7. The sample consisted of PBMCs. The receptor was isolated from a woman aged 25-40 years in good health and CMV-seronegative. The chain has TRBV7-9 and TRBJ2-7; 12 positions match TRBD2. In nucleotides, the CDR3 is TGTGCCAGCAGCTCCTTGACTAGCGGGAGAAACTACGAGCAGTACTTC. It specifies CASSSLTSGRNYEQYF.